A single T cell receptor (beta chain) is shown here with its context. This sample is drawn from a study of T cells in Graves' hyperthyroidism and ophthalmopathy. Study summary: Upon initial diagnosis and before any treatment, peripheral blood was collected.

V gave up 2 bases and J gave up 0 bases; unmatched junction bases: 6. The germline gives CDR1 KGHSH, CDR2 LQKENI. The CDR3 contains 18 residues. What was amplified from RNA transcripts were TCR beta CDR3 regions. Using the HTBI primer set, a first-round RT-PCR was run on the TCR CDR3. In TCRdb, the multiplex PCR reads were re-called with MiXCR into one record per CDR3 protein. Here the sample spans 250,000 to 400,000 distinct CDR3 sequences, approximately 14% being singletons. Not enrolled were patients with uncontrolled infection, other autoimmune disease, pregnancy or lactation. Diagnoses were established using clinical symptoms, serum thyroxine and TRAb, thyroid ultrasound and orbital computed tomography.

This sequence originates from a woman aged 40-49 years with Graves' ophthalmopathy. The chain carries TRBV18 and TRBJ2-3; TRBD2 matches at 12 bases. The sample was blood. The CDR3 region is CASSPATSGGSSTDTQYF. DNA of the CDR3: TGTGCCAGCTCACCAGCGACTAGCGGGGGAAGTAGCACAGATACGCAGTATTTT.